The 28 T cell receptor beta chains listed next were all sequenced from one sample in a study of Ad26.COV2.S vaccination and SARS-CoV-2 variants. Profiling relied on immunoSEQ multiplex PCR, and the TCRdb table lists in-frame clones only, not all of them. The repertoire includes about 410,000 clones, 70% to 90% of them detected once, and 1.9% sits in the top ten. Treatment specified: 19 received Ad26.COV2.S at low or high dose, single or two shots; about 5 received placebo; per-sample allocation not given. Samples came from day 63 after the first vaccine or placebo injection. This material consisted of peripheral blood, taken in a trial of Ad26.COV2.S vaccine versus placebo. Receptors were obtained from a person aged 18-65 years who received the Ad26.COV2.S COVID-19 vaccine or a placebo.

This clone was detected only a few times. The chain uses TRBV6-5 and TRBJ1-2; tentative D call: TRBD1 (5 bases). From germline, CDR1 is MNHEY and CDR2 SVGAGI. This CDR3 has 10 residues. Trimming cost V 9 bases and J 7 bases, with 9 bases left between them. This chain's CDR3 is CARGQGGYTF. The CDR3, as DNA: TGTGCCAGGGGGCAGGGTGGCTACACCTTC.

The DNA of the CDR3 is TGTGCCAGCAGTTTGGCCGGGCGGGAGCAGTACTTC. As protein: CASSLAGREQYF. The chain is built from TRBV12-3 or TRBV12-4 and TRBJ2-7; the D is unclear. The CDR3 totals 12 residues. Trimming left V 3 bases short and J 7 bases short, with 10 bases between.

The rearrangement links TRBV5-3 to TRBJ1-1; 8 bases are a match to TRBD1. Being an ORF, TRBV5-3 has a function that is uncertain. The CDR3 covers 13 residues. Trimming removed 4 bases from V and 5 bases from J; junction bases left unmatched: 4. The CDR3 here is CARSDNRGTEAFF. CDR3 DNA sequence: TGTGCCAGAAGCGATAACAGGGGGACTGAAGCTTTCTTT.

V usage is TRBV13 and J usage is TRBJ2-7; tentative D call: TRBD1 (6 bases). The CDR3 runs 14 residues. Germline assignment: CDR1 PRHDT and CDR2 FYEKMQ (reference sequence). V shed 7 bases and J shed 5 bases, with 18 bases lying between them. CDR3 bases: TGTGCCAGCACCCCCACAGGGTGGAGGAACGAGCAGTACTTC. It yields the protein CASTPTGWRNEQYF.

V gene TRBV4-1 combines with J gene TRBJ2-1, with TRBD2 matching 12 bases. The germline V gene encodes CDR1 MGHRA and CDR2 YSYEKL. The junction had 9 bases not matched to a gene; V was cut back by 3 bases and J by 6 bases. There are 17 residues in the CDR3. CDR3 amino acids: CASSQDETSGRFNEQFF. CDR3 DNA sequence: TGCGCCAGCAGCCAGGATGAGACTAGCGGGAGATTCAATGAGCAGTTCTTC.

V and J are TRBV7-2 and TRBJ2-5, with 9 bases lining up with TRBD2. V shed 4 bases and J 5 bases; nucleotides not matched to a gene: 5. CDR3 length equals 14 residues. The germline V gene has CDR1 SGHTA and CDR2 FQGNSA. The CDR3 nucleotides are TGTGCCAGCAGCTCCGGGACTAGCATGGAGACCCAGTACTTC. It yields the protein CASSSGTSMETQYF. The variable domain in full, completed from reference TRBV7-2 and TRBJ2-5, reads GAGVSQSPSNKVTEKGKDVELRCDPISGHTALYWYRQSLGQGLEFLIYFQGNSAPDKSGLPSDRFSAERTGGSVSTLTIQRTQQEDSAVYLCASSSGTSMETQYFGPGTRLLVL.

The chain joins TRBV19 to TRBJ1-2; D is unresolved. Per the germline V gene, CDR1 is LNHDA and CDR2 is SQIVND (reference sequence). The CDR3 spans 15 residues. V was pared by 3 bases and J by 4 bases, with 15 bases between. CDR3: CASSIVSLSSYGYTF. DNA for the CDR3: TGTGCCAGTAGTATTGTCTCCTTGAGCAGCTATGGCTACACCTTC. The whole variable domain, remainder taken from reference TRBV19 and TRBJ1-2, is DGGITQSPKYLFRKEGQNVTLSCEQNLNHDAMYWYRQDPGQGLRLIYYSQIVNDFQKGDIAEGYSVSREKKESFPLTVTSAQKNPTAFYLCASSIVSLSSYGYTFGSGTRLTVV.

In its sample, this clone was seen a few times. The V and J genes are TRBV4-2 and TRBJ2-2; D uncertain. Trimming shortened V by 0 bases and J by 4 bases, and 12 bases separated the two germline ends. This CDR3 region has 16 residues. CDR1 is LGHNA and CDR2 is YNFKEQ in the germline V gene. In DNA form, the CDR3 reads TGTGCCAGCAGCCAAGATCTTGGGATTGGCACCGGGGAGCTGTTTTTT. Translation gives CASSQDLGIGTGELFF.

The chain links TRBV27 to TRBJ1-2; 8 bases are a match to TRBD1. The ends lost 3 bases at V and 8 bases at J; junction bases unmatched: 8. In germline, CDR1 is MNHEY, CDR2 SMNVEV (reference sequence). The CDR3 covers 14 residues. For the CDR3, the DNA is TGTGCCAGCAGTTTGGGGACAGGACTTATGGGCTACACCTTC. This codes for CASSLGTGLMGYTF.

The chain combines TRBV5-4 with TRBJ2-5; weak D call: TRBD2 (6 bases). V dropped 0 bases and J dropped 5 bases, with 8 bases sitting between them. Germline loops: CDR1 SGHNT, CDR2 YYREEE (reference sequence). The CDR3 is 13 residues long. CDR3 protein: CASSLVAEETQYF. CDR3 nucleotides: TGTGCCAGCAGCTTGGTAGCGGAGGAGACCCAGTACTTC.

The chain employs TRBV12-5 and TRBJ2-3; 8 bases line up with TRBD2. The CDR3 contains 14 residues. The V and J ends lost 5 bases and 6 bases, in that order; junction bases with no gene match: 7. The germline V gene has CDR1 LGHNT and CDR2 FRNRAP. The CDR3 sequence: CASGLAGGRDTQYF. CDR3 DNA: TGTGCTAGTGGTCTAGCGGGCGGGAGGGATACGCAGTATTTT. The whole variable domain, remainder taken from reference TRBV12-5 and TRBJ2-3, is DARVTQTPRHKVTEMGQEVTMRCQPILGHNTVFWYRQTMMQGLELLAYFRNRAPLDDSGMPKDRFSAEMPDATLATLKIQPSEPRDSAVYFCASGLAGGRDTQYFGPGTRLTVL.

This chain joins TRBV5-4 and TRBJ2-7, with D uncertain. CDR1 and CDR2 (germline): SGHNT, YYREEE (reference sequence). Trimming left V 0 bases short and J 1 base short, with 5 bases between. The CDR3 sequence is 13 residues long. The CDR3 coding sequence is TGTGCCAGCAGCTTGGGCCGGTCCTACGAGCAGTACTTC. As protein: CASSLGRSYEQYF. Based on the CDR3 plus reference TRBV5-4 and TRBJ2-7, the full variable domain is ETGVTQSPTHLIKTRGQQVTLRCSSQSGHNTVSWYQQALGQGPQFIFQYYREEENGRGNFPPRFSGLQFPNYSSELNVNALELDDSALYLCASSLGRSYEQYFGPGTRLTVT.

The chain joins TRBV6-5 to TRBJ2-2, with TRBD2 matching 13 bases. With V trimmed by 8 bases and J by 6 bases, 3 bases remained unmatched. From germline, CDR1 is MNHEY and CDR2 SVGAGI. The CDR3 spans 14 residues. The CDR3 DNA reads as TGTGCCAGCGGCGGACTAGCGGGAGCCGGGGAGCTGTTTTTT. As protein: CASGGLAGAGELFF.

The chain is built from TRBV7-9 and TRBJ1-1; D might be TRBD1 (5 bases). V was trimmed by 5 bases and J by 2 bases, leaving 15 bases between them. The CDR3 totals 15 residues. Germline V gene lookup returns CDR1 SEHNR and CDR2 FQNEAQ (reference sequence). The CDR3 DNA sequence: TGTGCCAGCAGCACCCTGACAGATCGCAACACTGAAGCTTTCTTT. Translated, it gives CASSTLTDRNTEAFF.

This clone came up once. This rearrangement joins TRBV4-3 to TRBJ2-1, with no clear D. This CDR3 spans 14 amino acids. Trimming stripped 3 bases from V and 9 bases from J, with 15 bases between. The germline V gene has CDR1 LGHNA and CDR2 YSLEER. The CDR3: CASSQTRMVGEQFF. Here the CDR3 DNA reads TGCGCCAGCAGCCAGACCAGAATGGTGGGTGAGCAGTTCTTC.

The chain employs TRBV28 and TRBJ2-1, with D maybe TRBD1 (6 bases). V shed 6 bases and J shed 4 bases, with 10 bases lying between them. Germline V gene lookup returns CDR1 MDHEN and CDR2 SYDVKM. This CDR3 contains 13 residues. The CDR3 loop is CASRPGQYNEQFF. The CDR3 nucleotides are TGTGCCAGCAGACCCGGACAGTACAATGAGCAGTTCTTC.

Here the CDR3 reads CASSVEAGGRSTDTQYF. Here the CDR3 DNA reads TGTGCCAGCAGCGTAGAAGCGGGGGGTCGGTCCACAGATACGCAGTATTTT. V is TRBV9 and J is TRBJ2-3; TRBD2 matches at 9 bases. The V gene end was trimmed by 0 bases and the J gene end by 2 bases; junction bases not matched to a gene: 7. CDR1 is SGDLS, CDR2 YYNGEE, per germline. This CDR3 spans 17 amino acids. Combining the CDR3 with reference TRBV9 and TRBJ2-3 gives the whole variable domain DSGVTQTPKHLITATGQRVTLRCSPRSGDLSVYWYQQSLDQGLQFLIQYYNGEERAKGNILERFSAQQFPDLHSELNLSSLELGDSALYFCASSVEAGGRSTDTQYFGPGTRLTVL.

The gene calls are TRBV4-1 and TRBJ2-1; TRBD2 matches 13 bases. The junction had 15 bases not matched to a gene; V was cut back by 1 base and J by 0 bases. CDR1 is MGHRA, CDR2 YSYEKL, per germline. The CDR3 length is 22 residues. CDR3 DNA sequence: TGCGCCAGCAGCCAAGCTTCCCGGAGACTAGCGGGAGGAAAGAGCTCCTACAATGAGCAGTTCTTC. Amino acid sequence: CASSQASRRLAGGKSSYNEQFF.

The chain employs TRBV4-1 and TRBJ1-2; 7 nucleotides line up with TRBD1. The V segment lost 2 bases and the J segment 8 bases; nucleotides outside the gene matches: 14. CDR3 length equals 16 residues. Germline V gene data show CDR1 as MGHRA and CDR2 as YSYEKL. The CDR3 DNA is TGCGCCAGCAGCCAATTTGAGAAAGGGGGCGGCTACGGCTACACCTTC. Encoded protein: CASSQFEKGGGYGYTF.

The chain uses TRBV28 and TRBJ2-1; 7 bases agree with TRBD1. Germline-derived CDR1 and CDR2 are MDHEN and SYDVKM. J was trimmed by 4 bases and V by 7 bases; bases with no gene match: 7. CDR3 length equals 14 residues. CDR3 nucleotide sequence: TGTGCCAGCATGAGGACAGGCTCGTACAATGAGCAGTTCTTC. This codes for CASMRTGSYNEQFF.

The chain joins TRBV9 to TRBJ1-1; a weak D match, TRBD1 (5 bases). The CDR3 covers 15 residues. From germline, CDR1 is SGDLS and CDR2 YYNGEE. Between the trimmed V and J ends, which lost 3 bases and 3 bases, there was a span of 15 bases. CDR3 bases: TGTGCCAGCAGCGCAGGACACTCCGTCCACACTGAAGCTTTCTTT. Protein: CASSAGHSVHTEAFF.

The DNA of the CDR3 is TGCGCCAGCAGCCCGGGAGATGAGCAGTTCTTC. This gives the protein CASSPGDEQFF. This sequence joins TRBV5-1 and TRBJ2-1; possible D gene TRBD2, 6 bases. Deletions cut 4 bases from V and 8 bases from J, with 7 bases between. In germline, CDR1 is SGHRS, CDR2 YFSETQ. CDR3 length: 11 residues.

V is TRBV7-8 and J is TRBJ2-7; D gene uncertain. Per germline, CDR1 SGHVS and CDR2 FQNEAQ. V was clipped by 1 base and J by 5 bases, with 9 bases between them. This CDR3 contains 13 residues. CDR3 bases: TGTGCCAGCAGCTTAGGACTTCGGAACGAGCAGTACTTC. It yields the protein CASSLGLRNEQYF.

The chain has TRBV5-1 and TRBJ2-1; TRBD2 matches 7 bases. The V and J ends lost 4 bases and 8 bases, in that order; junction bases with no gene match: 9. The CDR3 extends over 14 amino acids. The V gene's germline CDR1 is SGHRS and CDR2 YFSETQ. CDR3 in DNA: TGCGCCAGCAGCCCCAGGCGGGAGTCCCATGAGCAGTTCTTC. Translating gives CASSPRRESHEQFF. The full variable domain, its missing parts supplied by reference TRBV5-1 and TRBJ2-1, is KAGVTQTPRYLIKTRGQQVTLSCSPISGHRSVSWYQQTPGQGLQFLFEYFSETQRNKGNFPGRFSGRQFSNSRSEMNVSTLELGDSALYLCASSPRRESHEQFFGPGTRLTVL.

J is TRBJ2-1 and V is TRBV13, with a possible D match to TRBD2 (5 bases). Germline-derived CDR1 and CDR2 are PRHDT and FYEKMQ (reference sequence). Between the trimmed V and J ends, which lost 0 bases and 7 bases, there was a span of 13 bases. CDR3 size: 15 residues. CDR3 loop: CASSLGPRRGNEQFF. The CDR3 DNA reads TGTGCCAGCAGCTTAGGCCCCCGCCGAGGGAATGAGCAGTTCTTC.

The chain employs TRBV27 and TRBJ1-5; 7 positions agree with TRBD1. This CDR3 is built from 19 residues. V lost 5 bases and J lost 2; bases outside the gene matches: 18. Germline V gives CDR1 MNHEY, CDR2 SMNVEV (reference sequence). The CDR3 DNA follows: TGTGCCAGCAGTCTTCTTGGGGGGGGCAGGGGGTATGGCAATCAGCCCCAGCATTTT. It specifies CASSLLGGGRGYGNQPQHF.

This chain joins TRBV5-4 and TRBJ2-1; a weak D match, TRBD1 (6 bases). The CDR3 is 15 residues long. Germline V gene data show CDR1 as SGHNT and CDR2 as YYREEE (reference sequence). V was shortened by 4 bases and J by 4 bases, with 15 bases between the two germline ends. The chain's CDR3 is CASSPGVRGYNEQFF. The DNA of the CDR3 is TGTGCCAGCAGCCCCGGTGTCAGGGGATACAATGAGCAGTTCTTC.

The chain has TRBV19 and TRBJ1-2, with 7 bases lining up with TRBD1. V gave up 4 bases and J gave up 2 bases; unmatched junction bases: 7. The CDR3 has 15 amino acids. Germline CDR1 is LNHDA and CDR2 is SQIVND (reference sequence). CDR3 amino acids: CASSKRDRVNYGYTF. The CDR3 DNA sequence: TGTGCCAGTAGTAAGCGGGACAGAGTAAACTATGGCTACACCTTC.